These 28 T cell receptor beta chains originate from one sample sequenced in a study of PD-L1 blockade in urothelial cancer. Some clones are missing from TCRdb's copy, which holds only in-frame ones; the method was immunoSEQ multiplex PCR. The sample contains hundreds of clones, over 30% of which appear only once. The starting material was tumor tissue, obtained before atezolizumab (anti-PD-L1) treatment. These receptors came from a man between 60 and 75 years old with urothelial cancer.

CDR3 bases: TGTGCCACCAGCAGACCGGGACAGGTTAATCAGCCCCAGCATTTT. Its protein product is CATSRPGQVNQPQHF. This rearrangement joins TRBV15 to TRBJ1-5; TRBD1 matches at 8 bases. Germline V gene sequence: CDR1 LNHNV, CDR2 YYDKDF (reference sequence). V was clipped by 2 bases and J by 4 bases; unmatched bases: 4. CDR3 length: 15 residues. Looking up the rest from reference TRBV15 and TRBJ1-5 gives the full variable domain: DAMVIQNPRYQVTQFGKPVTLSCSQTLNHNVMYWYQQKSSQAPKLLFHYYDKDFNNEADTPDNFQSRRPNTSFCFLDIRSPGLGDTAMYLCATSRPGQVNQPQHFGDGTRLSIL.

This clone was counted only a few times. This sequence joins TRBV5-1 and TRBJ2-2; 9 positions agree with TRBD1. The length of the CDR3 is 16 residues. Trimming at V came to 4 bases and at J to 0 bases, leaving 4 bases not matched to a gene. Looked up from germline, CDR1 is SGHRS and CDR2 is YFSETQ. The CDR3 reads CASSAGTGSNTGELFF. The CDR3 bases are TGCGCCAGCAGCGCCGGGACAGGGTCGAACACCGGGGAGCTGTTTTTT.

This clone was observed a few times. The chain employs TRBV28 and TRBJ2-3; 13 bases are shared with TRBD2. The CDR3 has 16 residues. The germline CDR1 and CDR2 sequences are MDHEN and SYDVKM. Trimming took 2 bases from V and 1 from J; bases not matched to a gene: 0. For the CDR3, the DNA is TGTGCCAGCAGTTTAGGACTAGCGGGAGGCACAGATACGCAGTATTTT. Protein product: CASSLGLAGGTDTQYF. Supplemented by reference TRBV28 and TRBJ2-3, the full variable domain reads DVKVTQSSRYLVKRTGEKVFLECVQDMDHENMFWYRQDPGLGLRLIYFSYDVKMKEKGDIPEGYSVSREKKERFSLILESASTNQTSMYLCASSLGLAGGTDTQYFGPGTRLTVL.

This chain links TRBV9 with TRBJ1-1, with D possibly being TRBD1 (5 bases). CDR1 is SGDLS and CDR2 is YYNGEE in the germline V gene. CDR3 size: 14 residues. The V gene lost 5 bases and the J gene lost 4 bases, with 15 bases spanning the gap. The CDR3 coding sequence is TGTGCCAGCAGTGAATGGCAGGGCGGCACTGAAGCTTTCTTT. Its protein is CASSEWQGGTEAFF.

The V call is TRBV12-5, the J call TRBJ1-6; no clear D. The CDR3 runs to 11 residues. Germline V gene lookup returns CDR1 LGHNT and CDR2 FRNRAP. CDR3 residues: CASTGNQNLHF. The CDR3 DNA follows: TGTGCCAGCACGGGGAACCAGAACCTCCACTTT.

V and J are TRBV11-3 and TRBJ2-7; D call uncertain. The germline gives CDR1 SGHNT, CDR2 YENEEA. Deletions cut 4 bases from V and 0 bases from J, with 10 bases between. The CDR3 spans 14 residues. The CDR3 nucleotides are TGTGCCAGCAGCTCCGCCGGGCCCTCCTACGAGCAGTACTTC. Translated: CASSSAGPSYEQYF.

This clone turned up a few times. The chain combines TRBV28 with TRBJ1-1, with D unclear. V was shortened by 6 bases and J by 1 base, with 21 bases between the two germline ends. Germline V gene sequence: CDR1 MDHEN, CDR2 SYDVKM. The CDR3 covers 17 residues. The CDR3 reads CASSSNGPVGSNTEAFF. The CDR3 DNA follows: TGTGCCAGCAGCTCTAATGGGCCTGTAGGATCGAACACTGAAGCTTTCTTT.

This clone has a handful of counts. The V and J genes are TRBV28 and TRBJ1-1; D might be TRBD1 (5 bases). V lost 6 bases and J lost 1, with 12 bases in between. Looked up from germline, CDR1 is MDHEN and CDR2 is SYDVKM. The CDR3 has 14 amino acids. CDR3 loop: CASRGDFPNTEAFF. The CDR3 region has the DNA TGTGCCAGCAGGGGGGACTTCCCGAACACTGAAGCTTTCTTT.

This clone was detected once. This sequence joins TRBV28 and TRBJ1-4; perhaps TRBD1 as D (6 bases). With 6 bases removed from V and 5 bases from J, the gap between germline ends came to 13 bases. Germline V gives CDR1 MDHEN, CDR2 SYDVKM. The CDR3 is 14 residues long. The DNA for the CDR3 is TGTGCCAGCAGATCAGGGGATCTCAATGAAAAACTGTTTTTT. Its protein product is CASRSGDLNEKLFF.

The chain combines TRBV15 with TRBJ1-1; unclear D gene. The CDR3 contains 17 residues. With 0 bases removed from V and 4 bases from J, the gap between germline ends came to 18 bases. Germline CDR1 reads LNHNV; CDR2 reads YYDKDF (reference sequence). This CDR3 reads CATSRDSMSGLFTEAFF. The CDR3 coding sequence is TGTGCCACCAGCAGAGATTCGATGTCAGGACTTTTCACTGAAGCTTTCTTT. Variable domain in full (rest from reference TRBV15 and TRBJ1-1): DAMVIQNPRYQVTQFGKPVTLSCSQTLNHNVMYWYQQKSSQAPKLLFHYYDKDFNNEADTPDNFQSRRPNTSFCFLDIRSPGLGDTAMYLCATSRDSMSGLFTEAFFGQGTRLTVV.

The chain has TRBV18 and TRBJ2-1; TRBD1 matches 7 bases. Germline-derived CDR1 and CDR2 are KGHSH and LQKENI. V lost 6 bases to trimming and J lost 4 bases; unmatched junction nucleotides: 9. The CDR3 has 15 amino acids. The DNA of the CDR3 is TGTGCCAGCTCCCCGGGACAGAGATTATACAATGAGCAGTTCTTC. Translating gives CASSPGQRLYNEQFF.

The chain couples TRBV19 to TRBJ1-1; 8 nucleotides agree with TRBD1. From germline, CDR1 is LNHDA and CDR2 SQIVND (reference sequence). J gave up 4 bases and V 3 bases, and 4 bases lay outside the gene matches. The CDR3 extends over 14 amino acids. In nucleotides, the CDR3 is TGTGCCAGTAGTATCAGGACAGGGCTCACTGAAGCTTTCTTT. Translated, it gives CASSIRTGLTEAFF.

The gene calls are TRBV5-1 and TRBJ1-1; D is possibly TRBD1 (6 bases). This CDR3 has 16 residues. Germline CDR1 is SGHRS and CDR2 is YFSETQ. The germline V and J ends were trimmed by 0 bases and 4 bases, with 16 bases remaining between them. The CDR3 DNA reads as TGCGCCAGCAGCTTGGGAGGGCTGAGAGGGGGCACTGAAGCTTTCTTT. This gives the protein CASSLGGLRGGTEAFF.

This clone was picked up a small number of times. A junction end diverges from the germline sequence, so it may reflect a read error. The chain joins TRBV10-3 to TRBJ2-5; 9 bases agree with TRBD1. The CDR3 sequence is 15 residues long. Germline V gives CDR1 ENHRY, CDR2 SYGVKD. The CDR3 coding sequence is TGTGCCAACAGTTTCACAGGGGGCGCTTTAGAGACCCAGTACTTC. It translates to CANSFTGGALETQYF.

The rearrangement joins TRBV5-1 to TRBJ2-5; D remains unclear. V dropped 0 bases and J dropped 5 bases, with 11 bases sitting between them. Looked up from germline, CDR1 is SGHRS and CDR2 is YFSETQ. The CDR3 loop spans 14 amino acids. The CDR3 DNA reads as TGCGCCAGCAGCTTGGAAGGCTATGGGGAGACCCAGTACTTC. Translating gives CASSLEGYGETQYF.

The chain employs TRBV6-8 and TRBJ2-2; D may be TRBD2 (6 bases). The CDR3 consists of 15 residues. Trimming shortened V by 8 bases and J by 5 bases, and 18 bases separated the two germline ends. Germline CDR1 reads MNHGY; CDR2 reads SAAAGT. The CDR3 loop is CASRRDKGGTGELFF. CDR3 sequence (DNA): TGTGCCAGCCGACGTGACAAGGGAGGAACCGGGGAGCTGTTTTTT.

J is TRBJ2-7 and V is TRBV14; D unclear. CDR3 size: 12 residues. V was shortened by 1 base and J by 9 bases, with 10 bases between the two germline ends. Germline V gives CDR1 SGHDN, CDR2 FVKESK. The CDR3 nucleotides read TGTGCCAGCAGCCAAGTAGGTCGGCCGCAGTACTTC. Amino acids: CASSQVGRPQYF.

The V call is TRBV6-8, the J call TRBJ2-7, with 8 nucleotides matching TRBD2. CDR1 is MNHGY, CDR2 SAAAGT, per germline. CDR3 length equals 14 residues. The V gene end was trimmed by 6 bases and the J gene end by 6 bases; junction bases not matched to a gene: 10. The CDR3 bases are TGTGCCAGCAGCCTCCCCGGGAGGGCAGGCGAGCAGTACTTC. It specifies CASSLPGRAGEQYF.

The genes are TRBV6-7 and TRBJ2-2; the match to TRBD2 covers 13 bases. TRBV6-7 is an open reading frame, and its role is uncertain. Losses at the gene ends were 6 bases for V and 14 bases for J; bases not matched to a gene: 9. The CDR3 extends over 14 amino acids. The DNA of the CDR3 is TGTGCCAGCAGCTGGACTAGCGGGAGTAAGGGCCTGTTTTTT. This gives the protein CASSWTSGSKGLFF.

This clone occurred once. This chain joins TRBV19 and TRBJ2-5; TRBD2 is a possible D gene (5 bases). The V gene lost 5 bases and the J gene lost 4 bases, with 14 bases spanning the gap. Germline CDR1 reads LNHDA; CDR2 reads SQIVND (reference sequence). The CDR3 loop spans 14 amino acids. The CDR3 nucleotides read TGTGCCAGTAGTTCGATCGGGGTGTCAGAGACCCAGTACTTC. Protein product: CASSSIGVSETQYF.

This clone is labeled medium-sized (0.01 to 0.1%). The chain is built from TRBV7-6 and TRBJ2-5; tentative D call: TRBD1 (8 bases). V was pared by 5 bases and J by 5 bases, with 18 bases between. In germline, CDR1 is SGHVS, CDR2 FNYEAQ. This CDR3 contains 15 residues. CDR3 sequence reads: CASSARQGRGETQYF. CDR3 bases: TGTGCCAGCAGCGCCCGACAGGGGAGGGGGGAGACCCAGTACTTC.

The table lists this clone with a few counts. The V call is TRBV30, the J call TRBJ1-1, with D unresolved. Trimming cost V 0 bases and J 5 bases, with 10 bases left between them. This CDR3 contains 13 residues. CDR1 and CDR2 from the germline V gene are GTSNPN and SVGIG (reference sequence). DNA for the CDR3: TGTGCCTGGAGTGTAATACTGTCGACTGAAGCTTTCTTT. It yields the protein CAWSVILSTEAFF.

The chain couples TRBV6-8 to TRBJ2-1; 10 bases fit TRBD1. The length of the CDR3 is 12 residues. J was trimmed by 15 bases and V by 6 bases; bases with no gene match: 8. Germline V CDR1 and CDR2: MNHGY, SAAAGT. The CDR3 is CASRRQGARLFF. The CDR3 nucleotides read TGTGCCAGCAGGAGACAGGGGGCGAGGCTGTTCTTC.

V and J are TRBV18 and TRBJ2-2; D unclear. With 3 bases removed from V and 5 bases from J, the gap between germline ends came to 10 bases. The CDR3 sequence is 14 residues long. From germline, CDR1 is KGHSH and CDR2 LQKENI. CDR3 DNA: TGTGCCAGCTCACCCCGAAAGATTACCGGGGAGCTGTTTTTT. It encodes CASSPRKITGELFF.

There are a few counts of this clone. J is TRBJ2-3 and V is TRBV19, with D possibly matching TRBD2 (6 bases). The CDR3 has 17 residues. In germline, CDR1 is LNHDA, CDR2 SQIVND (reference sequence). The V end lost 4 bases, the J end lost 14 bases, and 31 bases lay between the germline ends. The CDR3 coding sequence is TGTGCCAGTAGTACAAACCTAGCGTCCAAAGCTGGATACCAGTCGTATTTT. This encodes CASSTNLASKAGYQSYF.

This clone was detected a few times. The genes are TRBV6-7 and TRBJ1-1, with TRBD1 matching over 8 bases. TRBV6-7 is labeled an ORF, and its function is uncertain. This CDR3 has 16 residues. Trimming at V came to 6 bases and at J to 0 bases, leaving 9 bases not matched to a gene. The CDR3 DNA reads TGTGCCAGCAGCCCGGGACAGGAGCCGATGAACACTGAAGCTTTCTTT. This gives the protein CASSPGQEPMNTEAFF.

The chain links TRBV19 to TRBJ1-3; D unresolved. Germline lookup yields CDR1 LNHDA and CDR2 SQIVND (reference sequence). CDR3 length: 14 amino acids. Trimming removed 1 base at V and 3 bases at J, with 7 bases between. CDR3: CASSIAPDGNTIYF. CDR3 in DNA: TGTGCCAGTAGTATAGCCCCCGATGGAAACACCATATATTTT.

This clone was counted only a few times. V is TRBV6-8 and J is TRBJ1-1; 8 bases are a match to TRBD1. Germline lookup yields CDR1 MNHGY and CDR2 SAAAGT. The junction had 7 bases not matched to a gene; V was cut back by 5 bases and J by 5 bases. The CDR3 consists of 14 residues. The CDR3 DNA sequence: TGTGCCAGCAGTGCAGGGGGCGCGCAGACTGAAGCTTTCTTT. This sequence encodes CASSAGGAQTEAFF.